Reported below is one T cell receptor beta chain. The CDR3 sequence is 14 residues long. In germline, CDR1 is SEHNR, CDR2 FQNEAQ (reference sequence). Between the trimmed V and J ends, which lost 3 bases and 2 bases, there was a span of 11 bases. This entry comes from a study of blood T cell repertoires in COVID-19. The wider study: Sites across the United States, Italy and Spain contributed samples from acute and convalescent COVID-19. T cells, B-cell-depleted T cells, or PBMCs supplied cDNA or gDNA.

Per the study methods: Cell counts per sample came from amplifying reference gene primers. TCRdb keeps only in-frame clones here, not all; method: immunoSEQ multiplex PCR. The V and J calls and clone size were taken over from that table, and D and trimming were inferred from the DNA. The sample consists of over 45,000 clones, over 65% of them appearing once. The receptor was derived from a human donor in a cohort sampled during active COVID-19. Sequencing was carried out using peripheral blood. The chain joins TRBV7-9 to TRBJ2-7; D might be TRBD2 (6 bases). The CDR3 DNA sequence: TGTGCCAGCAGCTTCGGCGGGGAGGCCTACGAGCAGTACTTC. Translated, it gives CASSFGGEAYEQYF.